The clone carrying this T cell receptor beta chain was recorded a few times. The source of the sample is a study of early T cells in non-severe SARS-CoV-2 infection. Overall study context: Unsorted whole blood bulk RNA was sequenced, with unpaired chains.

TCRdb passed the 5' RACE reads through MiXCR, listing each CDR3 protein once. The sample lists around 76,000 distinct CDR3 sequences; over 9% were seen once. The CDR3 spans 14 residues. Germline loops: CDR1 KGHSH, CDR2 LQKENI. V trimming: 6 bases; J trimming: 5 bases; junction bases outside the gene matches: 6. The specimen sequenced was whole blood. The chain uses TRBV18 and TRBJ2-2, with 7 bases lining up with TRBD1. The TCR sequence derives from an adult who was a healthcare worker with PCR-confirmed SARS-CoV-2 infection or an uninfected control (not recorded which). The CDR3 nucleotides are TGTGCCAGCTCTCTTCGACAGGGAACCGGGGAGCTGTTTTTT. This codes for CASSLRQGTGELFF. The full variable domain, completed using reference TRBV18 and TRBJ2-2, is NAGVMQNPRHLVRRRGQEARLRCSPMKGHSHVYWYRQLPEEGLKFMVYLQKENIIDESGMPKERFSAEFPKEGPSILRIQQVVRGDSAAYFCASSLRQGTGELFFGEGSRLTVL.